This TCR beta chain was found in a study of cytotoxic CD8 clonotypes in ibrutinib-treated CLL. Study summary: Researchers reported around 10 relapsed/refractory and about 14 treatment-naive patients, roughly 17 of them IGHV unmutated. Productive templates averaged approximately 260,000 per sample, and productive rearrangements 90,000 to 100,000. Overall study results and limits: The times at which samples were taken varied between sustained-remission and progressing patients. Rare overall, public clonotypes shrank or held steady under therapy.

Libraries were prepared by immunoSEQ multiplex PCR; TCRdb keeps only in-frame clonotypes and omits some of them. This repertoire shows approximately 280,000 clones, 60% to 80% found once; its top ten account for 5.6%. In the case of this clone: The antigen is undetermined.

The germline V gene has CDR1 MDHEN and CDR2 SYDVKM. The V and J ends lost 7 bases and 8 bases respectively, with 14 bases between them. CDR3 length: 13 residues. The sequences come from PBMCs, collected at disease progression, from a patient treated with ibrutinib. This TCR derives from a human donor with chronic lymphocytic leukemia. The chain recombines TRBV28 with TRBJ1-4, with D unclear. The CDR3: CASNINRGEKLFF. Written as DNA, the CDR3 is TGTGCCAGCAACATAAACCGAGGCGAAAAACTGTTTTTT.